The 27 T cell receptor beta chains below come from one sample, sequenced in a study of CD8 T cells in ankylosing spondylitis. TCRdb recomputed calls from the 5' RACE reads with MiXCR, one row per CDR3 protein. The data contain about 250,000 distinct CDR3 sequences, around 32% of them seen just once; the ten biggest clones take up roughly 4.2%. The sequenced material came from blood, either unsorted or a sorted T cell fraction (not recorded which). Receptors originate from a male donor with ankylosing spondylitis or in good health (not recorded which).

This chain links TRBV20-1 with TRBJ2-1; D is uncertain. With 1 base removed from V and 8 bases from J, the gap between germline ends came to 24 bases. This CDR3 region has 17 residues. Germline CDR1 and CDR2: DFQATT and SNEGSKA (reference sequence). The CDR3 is CSARGLPRGPYRDEQFF. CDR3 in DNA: TGCAGTGCTAGAGGCCTTCCCCGAGGTCCCTACCGCGATGAGCAGTTCTTC.

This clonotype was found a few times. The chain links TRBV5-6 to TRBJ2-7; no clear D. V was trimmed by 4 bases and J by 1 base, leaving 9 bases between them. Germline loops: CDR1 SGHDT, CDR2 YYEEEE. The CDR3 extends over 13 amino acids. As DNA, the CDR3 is TGTGCCAGCAGCCCTGGCCGGTCCTACGAGCAGTACTTC. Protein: CASSPGRSYEQYF.

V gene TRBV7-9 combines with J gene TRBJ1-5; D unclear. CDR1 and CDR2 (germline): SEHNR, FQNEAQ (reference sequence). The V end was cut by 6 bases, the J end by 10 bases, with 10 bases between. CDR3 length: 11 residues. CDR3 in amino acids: CASRPISPQHF. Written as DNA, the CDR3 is TGTGCCAGCAGACCAATCAGCCCCCAGCATTTT. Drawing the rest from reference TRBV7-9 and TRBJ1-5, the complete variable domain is DTGVSQNPRHKITKRGQNVTFRCDPISEHNRLYWYRQTLGQGPEFLTYFQNEAQLEKSRLLSDRFSAERPKGSFSTLEIQRTEQGDSAMYLCASRPISPQHFGDGTRLSIL.

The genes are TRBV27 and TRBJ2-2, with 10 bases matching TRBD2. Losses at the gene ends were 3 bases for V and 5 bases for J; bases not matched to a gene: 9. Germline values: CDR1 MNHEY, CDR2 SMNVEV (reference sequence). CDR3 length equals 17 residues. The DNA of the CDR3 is TGTGCCAGCAGTTTTGGTCTAGCGGGGGTGAATACCGGGGAGCTGTTTTTT. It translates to CASSFGLAGVNTGELFF.

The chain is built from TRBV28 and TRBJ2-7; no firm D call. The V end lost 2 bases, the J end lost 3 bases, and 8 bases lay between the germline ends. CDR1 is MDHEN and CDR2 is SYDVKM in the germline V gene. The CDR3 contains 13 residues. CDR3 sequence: CASSLGVHYEQYF. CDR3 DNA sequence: TGTGCCAGCAGTTTAGGGGTCCACTACGAGCAGTACTTC.

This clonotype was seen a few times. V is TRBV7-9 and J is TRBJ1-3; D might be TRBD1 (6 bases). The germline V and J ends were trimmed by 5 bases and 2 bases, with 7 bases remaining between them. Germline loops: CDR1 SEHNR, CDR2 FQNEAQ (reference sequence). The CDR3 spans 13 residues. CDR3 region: CASSGDTGNTIYF. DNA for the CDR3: TGTGCCAGCAGCGGGGACACTGGAAACACCATATATTTT.

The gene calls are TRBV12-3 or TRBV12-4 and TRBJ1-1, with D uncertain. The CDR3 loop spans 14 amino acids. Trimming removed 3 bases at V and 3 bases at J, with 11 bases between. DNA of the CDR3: TGTGCCAGCAGTTTCGAGGTTACGGACACTGAAGCTTTCTTT. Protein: CASSFEVTDTEAFF.

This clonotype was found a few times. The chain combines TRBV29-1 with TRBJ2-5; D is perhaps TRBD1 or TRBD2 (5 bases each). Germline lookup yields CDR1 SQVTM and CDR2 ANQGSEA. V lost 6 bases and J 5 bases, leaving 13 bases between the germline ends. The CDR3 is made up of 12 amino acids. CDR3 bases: TGCAGCGTCAGGACGGGGCGGGAGACCCAGTACTTC. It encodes CSVRTGRETQYF.

The CDR3 DNA is TGTGCCAGCAGTTACTCCCCTGGGGAGACCCAGTACTTC. It is translated as CASSYSPGETQYF. The V call is TRBV6-5, the J call TRBJ2-5, with D hard to call. The CDR3 totals 13 residues. The V end was cut by 0 bases, the J end by 5 bases, with 7 bases between. Germline assignment: CDR1 MNHEY and CDR2 SVGAGI.

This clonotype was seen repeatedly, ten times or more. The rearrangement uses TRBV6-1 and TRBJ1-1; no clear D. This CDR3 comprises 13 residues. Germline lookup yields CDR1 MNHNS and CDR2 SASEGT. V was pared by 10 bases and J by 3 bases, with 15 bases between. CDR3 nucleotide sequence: TGTGCCACCGCCCGTAGCGGCCACACTGAAGCTTTCTTT. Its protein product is CATARSGHTEAFF.

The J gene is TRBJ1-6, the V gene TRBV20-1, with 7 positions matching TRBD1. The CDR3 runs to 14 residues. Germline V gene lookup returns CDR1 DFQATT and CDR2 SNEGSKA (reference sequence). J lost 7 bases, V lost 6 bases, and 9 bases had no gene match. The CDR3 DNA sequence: TGCAGTGCCCGGGGTCAGGGGGTGAATTCACCCCTCCACTTT. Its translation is CSARGQGVNSPLHF.

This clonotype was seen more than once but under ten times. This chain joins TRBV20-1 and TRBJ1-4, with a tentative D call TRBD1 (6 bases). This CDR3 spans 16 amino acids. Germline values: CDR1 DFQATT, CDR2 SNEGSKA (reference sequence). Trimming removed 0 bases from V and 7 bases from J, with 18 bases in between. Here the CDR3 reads CSARDSSGESSEKLFF. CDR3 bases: TGCAGTGCTAGAGACTCCTCAGGGGAGAGTAGTGAAAAACTGTTTTTT.

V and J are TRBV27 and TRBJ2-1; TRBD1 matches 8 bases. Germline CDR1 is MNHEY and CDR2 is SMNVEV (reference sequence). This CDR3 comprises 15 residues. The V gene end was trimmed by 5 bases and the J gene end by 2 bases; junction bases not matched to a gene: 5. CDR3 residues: CASSPRGLTYNEQFF. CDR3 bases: TGTGCCAGCAGTCCCAGGGGGCTCACCTACAATGAGCAGTTCTTC.

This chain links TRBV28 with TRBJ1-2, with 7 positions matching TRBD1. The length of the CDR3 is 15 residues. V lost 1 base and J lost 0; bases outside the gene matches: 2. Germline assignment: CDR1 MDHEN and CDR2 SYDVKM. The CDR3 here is CASSLYGTANYGYTF. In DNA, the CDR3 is TGTGCCAGCAGTTTATACGGGACAGCTAACTATGGCTACACCTTC.

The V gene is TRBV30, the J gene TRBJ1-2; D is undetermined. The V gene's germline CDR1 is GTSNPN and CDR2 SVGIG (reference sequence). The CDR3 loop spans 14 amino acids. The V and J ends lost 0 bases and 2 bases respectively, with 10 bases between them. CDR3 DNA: TGTGCCTGGAGTGTCAGTAACGGCAACTATGGCTACACCTTC. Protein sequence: CAWSVSNGNYGYTF. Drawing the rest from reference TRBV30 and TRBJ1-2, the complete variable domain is SQTIHQWPATLVQPVGSPLSLECTVEGTSNPNLYWYRQAAGRGLQLLFYSVGIGQISSEVPQNLSASRPQDRQFILSSKKLLLSDSGFYLCAWSVSNGNYGYTFGSGTRLTVV.

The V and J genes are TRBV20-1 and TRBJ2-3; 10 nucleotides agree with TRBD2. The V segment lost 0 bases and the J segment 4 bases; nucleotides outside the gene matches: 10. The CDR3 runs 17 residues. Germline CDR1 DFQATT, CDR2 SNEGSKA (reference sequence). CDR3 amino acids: CSARDGASGGRSDTQYF. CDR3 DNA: TGCAGTGCTAGAGATGGGGCTAGCGGGGGCCGGTCAGATACGCAGTATTTT.

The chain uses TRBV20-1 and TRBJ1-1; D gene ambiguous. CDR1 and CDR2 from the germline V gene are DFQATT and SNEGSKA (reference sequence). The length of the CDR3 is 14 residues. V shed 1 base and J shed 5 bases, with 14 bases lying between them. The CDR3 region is CSARVYSLGTEAFF. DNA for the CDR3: TGCAGTGCTAGAGTCTACTCCCTGGGGACTGAAGCTTTCTTT.

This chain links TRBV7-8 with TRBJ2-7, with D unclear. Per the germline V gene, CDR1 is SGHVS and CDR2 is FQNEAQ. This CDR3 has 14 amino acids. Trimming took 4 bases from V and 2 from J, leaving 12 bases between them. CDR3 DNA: TGTGCCAGCAGCTCAGCCCTTACCGCCTACGAGCAGTACTTC. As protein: CASSSALTAYEQYF.

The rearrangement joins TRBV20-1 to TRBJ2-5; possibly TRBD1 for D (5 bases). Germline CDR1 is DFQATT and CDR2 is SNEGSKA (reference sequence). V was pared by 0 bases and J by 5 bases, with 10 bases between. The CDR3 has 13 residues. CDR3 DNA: TGCAGTGCTAGAGATGCAGGGTTGGAGACCCAGTACTTC. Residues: CSARDAGLETQYF.

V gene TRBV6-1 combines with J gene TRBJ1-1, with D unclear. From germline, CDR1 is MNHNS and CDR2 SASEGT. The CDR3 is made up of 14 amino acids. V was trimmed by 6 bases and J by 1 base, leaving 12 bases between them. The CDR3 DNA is TGTGCCAGCAGAATCAGCGGACCGAACACTGAAGCTTTCTTT. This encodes CASRISGPNTEAFF.

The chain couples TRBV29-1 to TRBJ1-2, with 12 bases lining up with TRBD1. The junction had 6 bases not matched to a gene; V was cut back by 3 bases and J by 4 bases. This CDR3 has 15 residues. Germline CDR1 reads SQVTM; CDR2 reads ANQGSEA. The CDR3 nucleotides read TGCAGCGTTGATAAGGGACAGGGGGCGATCTATGGCTACACCTTC. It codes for CSVDKGQGAIYGYTF.

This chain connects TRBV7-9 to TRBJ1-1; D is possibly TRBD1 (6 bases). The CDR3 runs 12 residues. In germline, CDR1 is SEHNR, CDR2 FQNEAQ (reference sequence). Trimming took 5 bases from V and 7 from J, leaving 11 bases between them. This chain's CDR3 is CASSPQDSEAFF. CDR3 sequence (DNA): TGTGCCAGCAGCCCCCAGGACAGTGAAGCTTTCTTT.

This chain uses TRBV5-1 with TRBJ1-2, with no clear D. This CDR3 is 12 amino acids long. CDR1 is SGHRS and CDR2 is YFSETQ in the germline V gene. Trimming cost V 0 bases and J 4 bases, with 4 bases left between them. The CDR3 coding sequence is TGCGCCAGCAGCTTGGGAGGCTATGGCTACACCTTC. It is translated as CASSLGGYGYTF.

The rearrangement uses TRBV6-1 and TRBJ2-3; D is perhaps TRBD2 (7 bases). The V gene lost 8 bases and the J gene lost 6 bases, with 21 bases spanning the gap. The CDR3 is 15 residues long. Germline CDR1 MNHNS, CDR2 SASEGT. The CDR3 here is CASSKGGAEFDTQYF. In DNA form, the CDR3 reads TGTGCCAGCTCAAAGGGGGGGGCCGAGTTCGATACGCAGTATTTT.

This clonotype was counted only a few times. The CDR3 DNA is TGTGCCACCAGCACGGACACCGCTCAGACCCAGTACTTC. It encodes CATSTDTAQTQYF. This chain joins TRBV15 and TRBJ2-5; tentatively, D is TRBD1 (5 bases). V dropped 4 bases and J dropped 6 bases, with 12 bases sitting between them. Germline values: CDR1 LNHNV, CDR2 YYDKDF (reference sequence). This CDR3 spans 13 amino acids.

CDR3 bases: TGCAGTGCTAGAGGGGGGGGGAAGGGCACAGATACGCAGTATTTT. Translating it yields CSARGGGKGTDTQYF. This chain links TRBV20-1 with TRBJ2-3, with 7 bases that match TRBD2. The CDR3 runs 15 residues. Germline CDR1 reads DFQATT; CDR2 reads SNEGSKA (reference sequence). J gave up 1 base and V 1 base, and 5 bases lay outside the gene matches.

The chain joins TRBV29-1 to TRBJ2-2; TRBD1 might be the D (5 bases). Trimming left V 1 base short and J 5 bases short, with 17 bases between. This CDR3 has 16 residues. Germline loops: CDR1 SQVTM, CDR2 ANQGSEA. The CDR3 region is CSVEVGVLRRTGELFF. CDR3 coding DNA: TGCAGCGTTGAAGTAGGGGTTCTACGGCGAACCGGGGAGCTGTTTTTT.